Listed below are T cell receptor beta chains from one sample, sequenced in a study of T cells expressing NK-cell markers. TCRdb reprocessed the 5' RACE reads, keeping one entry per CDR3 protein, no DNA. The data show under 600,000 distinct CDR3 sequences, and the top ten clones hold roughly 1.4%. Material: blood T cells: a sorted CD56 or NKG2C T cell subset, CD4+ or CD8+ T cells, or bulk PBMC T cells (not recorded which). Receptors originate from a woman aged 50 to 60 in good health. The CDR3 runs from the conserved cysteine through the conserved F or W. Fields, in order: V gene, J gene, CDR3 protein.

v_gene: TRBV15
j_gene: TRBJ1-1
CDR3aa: CATRRERAGGRGTEAFF

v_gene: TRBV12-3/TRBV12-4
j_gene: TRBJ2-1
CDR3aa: CASDNRAAGRFF

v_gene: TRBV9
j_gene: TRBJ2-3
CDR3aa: CASSVIAGSTDTQYF

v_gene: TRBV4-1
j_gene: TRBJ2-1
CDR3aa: CASSQVERSYNEQFF

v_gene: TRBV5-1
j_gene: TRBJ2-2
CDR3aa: CASTKAGNTGELFF

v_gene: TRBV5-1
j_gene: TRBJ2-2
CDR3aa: CASSWGQVVSNTGELFF

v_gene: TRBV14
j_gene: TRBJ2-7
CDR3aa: CASSRPRGEQYF

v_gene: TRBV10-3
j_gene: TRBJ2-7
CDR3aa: CAISGHELSYEQYF

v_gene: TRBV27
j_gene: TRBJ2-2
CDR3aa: CASSFRGDGELFF

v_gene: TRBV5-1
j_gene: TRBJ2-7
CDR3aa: CASSPSASGISYEQYF

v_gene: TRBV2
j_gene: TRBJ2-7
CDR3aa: CASTWGQGSNEQYF

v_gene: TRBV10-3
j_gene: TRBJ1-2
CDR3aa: CAISEPAATNYGYTF

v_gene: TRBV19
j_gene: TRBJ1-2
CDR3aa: CASSIVQGNYGYTF

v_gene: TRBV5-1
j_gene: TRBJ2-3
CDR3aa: CASSPEVQRDTQYF

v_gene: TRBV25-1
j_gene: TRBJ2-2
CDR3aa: CASTAVNTGELFF

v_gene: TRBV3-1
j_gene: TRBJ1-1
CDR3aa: CASTLTGGVSEAFF

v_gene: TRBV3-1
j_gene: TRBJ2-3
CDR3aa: CASGELTDTQYF

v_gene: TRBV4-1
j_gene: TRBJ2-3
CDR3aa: CASSQDGGYTDTQYF

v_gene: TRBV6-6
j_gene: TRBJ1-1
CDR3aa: CASSYPTGADYFF

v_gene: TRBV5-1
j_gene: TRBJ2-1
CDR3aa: CASSLHDGPQNEQFF

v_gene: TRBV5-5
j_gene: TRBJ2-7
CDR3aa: CASSSLWGSYEQYF

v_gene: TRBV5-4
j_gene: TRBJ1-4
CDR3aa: CASSMGQPKTNEKLFF

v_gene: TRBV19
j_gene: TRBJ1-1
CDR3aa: CASSEVDEAFF

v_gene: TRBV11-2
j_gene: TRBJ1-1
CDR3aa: CASTWGGHSPNTEAFF

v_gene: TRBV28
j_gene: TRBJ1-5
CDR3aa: CASSLAGGQGRNQPQHF

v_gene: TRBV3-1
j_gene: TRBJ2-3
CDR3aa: CASSPPDRMRDTQYF

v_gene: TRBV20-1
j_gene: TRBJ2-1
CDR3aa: CSATQLNEQFF

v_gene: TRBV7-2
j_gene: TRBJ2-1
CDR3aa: CASSLELVYEQFF

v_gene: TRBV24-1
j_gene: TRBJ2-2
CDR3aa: CATQLPSGELFF

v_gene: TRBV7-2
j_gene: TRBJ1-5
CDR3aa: CASSSEDRLNQPQHF

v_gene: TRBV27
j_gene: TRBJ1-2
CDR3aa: CASSPWGQANYGYTF

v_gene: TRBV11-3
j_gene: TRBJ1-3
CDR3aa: CASSSWDTPGNTIYF

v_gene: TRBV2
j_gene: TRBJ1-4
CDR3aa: CASKGHPSANEKLFF

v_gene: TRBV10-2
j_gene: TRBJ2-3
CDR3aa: CASSARGDTQYF

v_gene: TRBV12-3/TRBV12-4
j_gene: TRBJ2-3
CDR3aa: CASNLLASATDTQYF

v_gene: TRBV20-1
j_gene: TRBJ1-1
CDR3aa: CSARVQPHGAFF

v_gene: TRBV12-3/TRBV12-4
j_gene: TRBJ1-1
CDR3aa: CASSLAALNTEAFF

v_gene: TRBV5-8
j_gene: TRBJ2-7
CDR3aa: CASSMTSGSYEQYF

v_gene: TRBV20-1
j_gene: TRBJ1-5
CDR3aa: CSARVGQQNQPQHF

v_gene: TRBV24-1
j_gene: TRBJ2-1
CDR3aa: CATSGSPGQGAGEQFF

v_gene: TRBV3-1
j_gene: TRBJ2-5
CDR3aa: CASSQALGTKETQYF

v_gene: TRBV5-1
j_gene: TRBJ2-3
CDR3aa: CASSSPPGRTTDTQYF

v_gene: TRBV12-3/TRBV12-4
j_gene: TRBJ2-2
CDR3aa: CASSRDRWSNTGELFF

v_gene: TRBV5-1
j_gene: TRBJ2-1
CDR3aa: CASSRREGGSNEQFF

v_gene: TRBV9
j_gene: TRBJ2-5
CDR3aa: CASSVSADGETQYF

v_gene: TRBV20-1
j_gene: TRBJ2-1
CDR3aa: CSARTGTRVHEQFF

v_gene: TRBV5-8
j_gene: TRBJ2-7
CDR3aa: CASSLQGFEQYF

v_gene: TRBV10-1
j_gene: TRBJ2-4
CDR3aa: CASTTDRYPAKNIQYF

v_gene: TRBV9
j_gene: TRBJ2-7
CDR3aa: CASSGGGGVPYEQYF

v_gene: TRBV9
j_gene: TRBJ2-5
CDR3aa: CASSTASAIQETQYF

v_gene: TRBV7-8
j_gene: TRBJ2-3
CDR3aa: CASWADVADTQYF

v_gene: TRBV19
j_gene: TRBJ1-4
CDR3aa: CASSAFSPSNEKLFF

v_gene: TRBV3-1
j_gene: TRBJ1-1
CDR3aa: CASSQAERTWSEAFF

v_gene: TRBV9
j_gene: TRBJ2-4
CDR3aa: CASSVDQGNIQYF

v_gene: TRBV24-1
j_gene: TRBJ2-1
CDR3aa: CATSAASGSRSYNEQFF

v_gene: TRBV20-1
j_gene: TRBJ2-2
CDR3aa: CSAVGRAKNTGELFF

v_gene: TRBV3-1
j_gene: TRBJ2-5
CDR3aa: CASSQASAETQYF

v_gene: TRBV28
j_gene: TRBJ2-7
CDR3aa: CASYRQGGAGTYF

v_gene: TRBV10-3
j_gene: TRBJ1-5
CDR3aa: CAISDPVYSNQPQHF

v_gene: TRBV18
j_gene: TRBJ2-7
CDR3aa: CASSGADYEQYF